This TCR beta chain comes out of a study of post-analysis software for immune sequencing data. Study-wide context: In terms of disease course, relapsing-remitting, secondary progressive and progressive-relapsing multiple sclerosis were included. Notes on the study in general: Relative to controls, patients had a handful of TRBV segments at higher frequency, with TRBV5-6, TRBV5-1 and TRBV20-1 among these. There was significantly lower normalized Chao1 diversity in multiple sclerosis patients than in controls. Samples prepared in the same batch strongly co-clustered by F measure.

V shed 4 bases, J shed 10 bases, and the junction held 4 bases outside the gene matches. The germline CDR1 and CDR2 sequences are DFQATT and SNEGSKA (reference sequence). The CDR3 runs 11 residues. The library was made from cDNA and included unique molecular identifiers. TCRdb used MiXCR to reprocess the PCR reads, holding one entry per CDR3 protein. The repertoire holds about 620,000 distinct CDR3 sequences, about 40% seen once, with roughly 1.7% in the top ten. This clonotype has a count of ten or more. The antigen remains unidentified. This clonotype originated in a girl between 5 and 17 years old with multiple sclerosis. What was sequenced was blood. This rearrangement joins TRBV20-1 to TRBJ2-1, with 7 nucleotides matching TRBD2. The CDR3 loop is CSATPAGEQFF. Here the CDR3 DNA reads TGCAGTGCTACTCCAGCGGGGGAGCAGTTCTTC.